This T cell receptor (beta chain) was sequenced for a study of siplizumab effects on memory and regulatory T cells. Study-level results: Only a minor fraction of alloreactive clones mapped to unstimulated subsets. Alloreactive CD4+ clones that could be mapped were on average about 69% Treg-derived with siplizumab, against about 25% in controls. Suppressive capability of dividing Tregs from siplizumab cultures went unverified.

Profiled with immunoSEQ multiplex PCR; TCRdb holds only in-frame clones, not every one. Of about 100,000 clones listed, 75% to 95% are singletons. The CDR3 is made up of 16 amino acids. The V gene's germline CDR1 is MGHRA and CDR2 YSYEKL. V lost 4 bases, J lost 0 bases, and 9 bases stayed unmatched. On this clone: Antigen unknown.

The rearrangement uses TRBV4-1 and TRBJ2-7; 7 nucleotides line up with TRBD2. This receptor was identified in a human donor in good health. Some clones in this sample may be carry-over from other donors' samples. Material for sequencing was CD4+ T cells sorted from blood. In DNA form, the CDR3 reads TGCGCCAGCAGCCCACAAACTAGCGAGACCTCCTACGAGCAGTACTTC. Protein: CASSPQTSETSYEQYF.